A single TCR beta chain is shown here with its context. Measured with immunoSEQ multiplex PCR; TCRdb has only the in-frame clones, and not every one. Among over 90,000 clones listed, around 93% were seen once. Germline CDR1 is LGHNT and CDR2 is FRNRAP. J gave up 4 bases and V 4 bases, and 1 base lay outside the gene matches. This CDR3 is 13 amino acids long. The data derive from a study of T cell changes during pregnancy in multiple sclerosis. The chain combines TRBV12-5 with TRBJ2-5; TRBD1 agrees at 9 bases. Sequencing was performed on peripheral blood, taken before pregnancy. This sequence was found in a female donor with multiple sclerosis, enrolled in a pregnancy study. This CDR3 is CASGSDRGETQYF. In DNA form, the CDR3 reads TGTGCTAGTGGTTCGGACAGGGGAGAGACCCAGTACTTC.